These 9 T cell receptor beta chains were all obtained from the same sample, sequenced in a study of T cells in Graves' hyperthyroidism and ophthalmopathy. Researchers took RNA transcripts and amplified the TCR beta CDR3 regions from them. The HTBI primer set drove a first-round RT-PCR of the TCR CDR3. A single record per CDR3 protein comes from TCRdb applying MiXCR to the multiplex PCR reads. The sample contains approximately 690,000 distinct CDR3 sequences, 13% to 15% of which appear only once. Sample: blood. Source of these receptors: a woman aged 45-65 years with Graves' ophthalmopathy.

This clonotype was counted many times. The chain recombines TRBV6-1 with TRBJ2-5; D possibly corresponds to TRBD2 (5 bases). Germline V CDR1 and CDR2: MNHNS, SASEGT. The V gene lost 6 bases and the J gene lost 3 bases, with 11 bases spanning the gap. The CDR3 contains 13 residues. The CDR3 DNA follows: TGTGCCAGCAGCCGAACTAGAAAAGAGACCCAGTACTTC. This codes for CASSRTRKETQYF.

The chain is built from TRBV10-3 and TRBJ2-2; D call uncertain. Per germline, CDR1 ENHRY and CDR2 SYGVKD. With 7 bases removed from V and 3 bases from J, the gap between germline ends came to 6 bases. This CDR3 spans 12 amino acids. The CDR3 DNA is TGTGCCATCAACAGTTACACCGGGGAGCTGTTTTTT. Translation gives CAINSYTGELFF.

About this clonotype: A much larger clone is a single base away; this may be a read error. The rearrangement uses TRBV6-1 and TRBJ2-1; D is unresolved. V was cut by 6 bases and J by 6 bases, with 12 bases left in between. The CDR3 runs to 13 residues. Germline CDR1 MNHNS, CDR2 SASEGT. The CDR3 loop is CASRASGLNEQFF. As DNA, the CDR3 is TGTGCCAGCAGGGCCTCGGGCCTCAATGAGCAGTTCTTC.

There are many counts of this clonotype. The gene calls are TRBV6-1 and TRBJ2-7, with D uncertain. V gave up 5 bases and J gave up 3 bases, with 14 bases separating them. Germline V CDR1 and CDR2: MNHNS, SASEGT. The CDR3 extends over 14 amino acids. For the CDR3, the DNA is TGTGCCAGCAGTCCGGGTCTGTCGAACTACGAGCAGTACTTC. Its protein is CASSPGLSNYEQYF.

This clonotype was seen many times. This chain joins TRBV6-2 or TRBV6-3 and TRBJ2-1; 14 bases align to TRBD2. Germline CDR1 MNHEY, CDR2 SVGEGT. The CDR3 totals 14 residues. The ends lost 4 bases at V and 13 bases at J; junction bases unmatched: 6. CDR3 DNA sequence: TGTGCCAGCAGTTCCCCGGGACTAGCGGGAGTTCAGTTCTTC. Protein sequence: CASSSPGLAGVQFF.

This clonotype was counted between two and nine times. CDR3 DNA: TGCAGCGTTGGGACTAAGGTGACCGGGGAGCTGTTTTTT. It translates to CSVGTKVTGELFF. The gene calls are TRBV29-1 and TRBJ2-2; D is possibly TRBD2 (6 bases). Germline CDR1 SQVTM, CDR2 ANQGSEA. The CDR3 is made up of 13 amino acids. V lost 4 bases and J lost 5, with 11 bases in between.

The chain links TRBV7-3 to TRBJ2-7; the match to TRBD2 covers 11 bases. V lost 4 bases to trimming and J lost 6 bases; unmatched junction nucleotides: 2. The germline V gene encodes CDR1 SGHTA and CDR2 FQGTGA. CDR3 length: 13 amino acids. CDR3 nucleotide sequence: TGTGCCAGCAGCTCGACTAGCGGGACCGAGCAGTACTTC. Translation gives CASSSTSGTEQYF.

This clonotype showed up many times. The chain employs TRBV7-9 and TRBJ2-2, with 8 bases matching TRBD1. The CDR3 is 16 amino acids. The germline gives CDR1 SEHNR, CDR2 FQNEAQ (reference sequence). V was clipped by 3 bases and J by 7 bases; unmatched bases: 10. The CDR3 reads CASSFRGRGHNGELFF. The CDR3 bases are TGTGCCAGCAGCTTCAGGGGGCGCGGGCATAACGGGGAGCTGTTTTTT.

This clonotype was observed at least ten times. The chain couples TRBV27 to TRBJ2-7; a possible D gene is TRBD1 (6 bases). The V gene's germline CDR1 is MNHEY and CDR2 SMNVEV (reference sequence). The CDR3 extends over 15 amino acids. V lost 2 bases and J lost 3, with 14 bases in between. The CDR3 spells CASSLEDRPYYEQYF. CDR3 nucleotide sequence: TGTGCCAGCAGTTTAGAGGACAGACCGTACTACGAGCAGTACTTC.